The 11 T cell receptor beta chains below all came from one sample that was sequenced in a study of somatic mutations in cytotoxic T cells in rheumatoid arthritis. Only in-frame clones appear in the TCRdb table, and some are missing; sequencing was by immunoSEQ multiplex PCR. In the table there are about 25,000 clones, approximately 73% of which are singletons. Sequenced sample: CD8+ T cells sorted from blood. The receptors shown here come from a young woman in good health.

CDR3 loop: CASRQGGHNQPQHF. CDR3 nucleotide sequence: TGTGCCAGTAGACAGGGGGGTCACAATCAGCCCCAGCATTTT. The chain couples TRBV19 to TRBJ1-5, with 8 bases that match TRBD1. The CDR3 totals 14 residues. J gave up 3 bases and V 6 bases, and 4 bases lay outside the gene matches. Germline CDR1 and CDR2: LNHDA and SQIVND (reference sequence).

As to this clone: Here the CDR3 omits its conserved ending phenylalanine or tryptophan, so a read error is the likely source. Because the CDR3's place on the DNA is in doubt, the DNA is left out and the CDR3 is given as listed by TCRdb. V usage is TRBV21-1 and J usage is TRBJ2-7; TRBD1 is the table's D call and was not checked against the DNA. TRBV21-1 constitutes a pseudogene. The CDR3 has 14 amino acids, counting both end residues. The CDR3 loop is CASSKAGFWTELDL.

The chain recombines TRBV5-4 with TRBJ1-4; 7 nucleotides align to TRBD1. V lost 3 bases and J lost 6; bases outside the gene matches: 2. The CDR3 runs to 13 residues. Per the germline V gene, CDR1 is SGHNT and CDR2 is YYREEE (reference sequence). In DNA form, the CDR3 reads TGTGCCAGCAGCTCAGGACAGGATGAAAAACTGTTTTTT. Protein sequence: CASSSGQDEKLFF.

The chain employs TRBV6-8 and TRBJ2-3; 7 bases match TRBD2. CDR3 length: 14 residues. V lost 10 bases and J lost 2; bases outside the gene matches: 9. Germline V gene lookup returns CDR1 MNHGY and CDR2 SAAAGT. The CDR3 sequence: CAKVGGGVTDTQYF. The CDR3 region has the DNA TGTGCCAAGGTGGGGGGGGGTGTCACAGATACGCAGTATTTT.

V usage is TRBV30 and J usage is TRBJ2-7; D is uncertain. The CDR3 is made up of 15 amino acids. The V gene's germline CDR1 is GTSNPN and CDR2 SVGIG (reference sequence). V lost 0 bases to trimming and J lost 0 bases, with 12 bases between them. The CDR3 here is CAWSVIGRSSYEQYF. The DNA of the CDR3 is TGTGCCTGGAGTGTCATAGGGCGAAGCTCCTACGAGCAGTACTTC. The full variable domain, rest sourced from reference TRBV30 and TRBJ2-7, is SQTIHQWPATLVQPVGSPLSLECTVEGTSNPNLYWYRQAAGRGLQLLFYSVGIGQISSEVPQNLSASRPQDRQFILSSKKLLLSDSGFYLCAWSVIGRSSYEQYFGPGTRLTVT.

This chain joins TRBV6-5 and TRBJ2-1; D might be TRBD1 or TRBD2, each matching 5 bases. CDR3 size: 16 residues. Germline CDR1 reads MNHEY; CDR2 reads SVGAGI. Trimming removed 2 bases at V and 0 bases at J, with 11 bases between. The CDR3 protein is CASSYARDGSYNEQFF. In DNA form, the CDR3 reads TGTGCCAGCAGTTACGCCCGGGACGGCTCCTACAATGAGCAGTTCTTC.

The chain recombines TRBV7-7 with TRBJ2-2; 10 positions match TRBD2. The CDR3 runs to 15 residues. CDR1 and CDR2 from the germline V gene are SSHAT and FNYEAQ (reference sequence). Losses at the gene ends were 2 bases for V and 8 bases for J; bases not matched to a gene: 5. CDR3 amino acids: CASSLFLAGEGELFF. The CDR3 DNA reads as TGTGCCAGCAGCTTATTCCTAGCGGGAGAAGGGGAGCTGTTTTTT.

CDR3 sequence (DNA): TGCGCCAGCAGCCAAGATGTATTAGGGGCGCGAGAAAAACTGTTTTTT. Amino acid sequence: CASSQDVLGAREKLFF. The chain links TRBV4-1 to TRBJ1-4; a weak D match, TRBD1 (5 bases). Between the trimmed V and J ends, which lost 0 bases and 8 bases, there was a span of 16 bases. The CDR3 sequence is 16 residues long. Germline CDR1 MGHRA, CDR2 YSYEKL.

The rearrangement links TRBV30 to TRBJ1-1; 7 nucleotides match TRBD1. This CDR3 has 13 residues. CDR1 and CDR2 (germline): GTSNPN, SVGIG (reference sequence). J was trimmed by 10 bases and V by 3 bases; bases with no gene match: 11. The CDR3 nucleotides are TGTGCCTGGAGCATACAGGGGCCTTCTCGAGCTTTCTTT. Translating it yields CAWSIQGPSRAFF.

This clone was counted a few times. The chain uses TRBV30 and TRBJ1-1; 8 bases align to TRBD1. The CDR3 consists of 12 residues. V shed 7 bases and J 1 base; nucleotides not matched to a gene: 2. Germline lookup yields CDR1 GTSNPN and CDR2 SVGIG (reference sequence). The CDR3 nucleotides are TGTGCCTATGGACAGGGGAACACTGAAGCTTTCTTT. It codes for CAYGQGNTEAFF.

The chain couples TRBV5-4 to TRBJ2-5, with D perhaps given as TRBD1 or TRBD2 (6 bases each). CDR3 length equals 16 residues. V lost 3 bases and J lost 2, with 17 bases in between. Germline V gene data show CDR1 as SGHNT and CDR2 as YYREEE (reference sequence). CDR3 sequence: CASSSWDGGFQETQYF. The CDR3 DNA sequence: TGTGCCAGCAGCTCCTGGGACGGGGGCTTTCAAGAGACCCAGTACTTC.